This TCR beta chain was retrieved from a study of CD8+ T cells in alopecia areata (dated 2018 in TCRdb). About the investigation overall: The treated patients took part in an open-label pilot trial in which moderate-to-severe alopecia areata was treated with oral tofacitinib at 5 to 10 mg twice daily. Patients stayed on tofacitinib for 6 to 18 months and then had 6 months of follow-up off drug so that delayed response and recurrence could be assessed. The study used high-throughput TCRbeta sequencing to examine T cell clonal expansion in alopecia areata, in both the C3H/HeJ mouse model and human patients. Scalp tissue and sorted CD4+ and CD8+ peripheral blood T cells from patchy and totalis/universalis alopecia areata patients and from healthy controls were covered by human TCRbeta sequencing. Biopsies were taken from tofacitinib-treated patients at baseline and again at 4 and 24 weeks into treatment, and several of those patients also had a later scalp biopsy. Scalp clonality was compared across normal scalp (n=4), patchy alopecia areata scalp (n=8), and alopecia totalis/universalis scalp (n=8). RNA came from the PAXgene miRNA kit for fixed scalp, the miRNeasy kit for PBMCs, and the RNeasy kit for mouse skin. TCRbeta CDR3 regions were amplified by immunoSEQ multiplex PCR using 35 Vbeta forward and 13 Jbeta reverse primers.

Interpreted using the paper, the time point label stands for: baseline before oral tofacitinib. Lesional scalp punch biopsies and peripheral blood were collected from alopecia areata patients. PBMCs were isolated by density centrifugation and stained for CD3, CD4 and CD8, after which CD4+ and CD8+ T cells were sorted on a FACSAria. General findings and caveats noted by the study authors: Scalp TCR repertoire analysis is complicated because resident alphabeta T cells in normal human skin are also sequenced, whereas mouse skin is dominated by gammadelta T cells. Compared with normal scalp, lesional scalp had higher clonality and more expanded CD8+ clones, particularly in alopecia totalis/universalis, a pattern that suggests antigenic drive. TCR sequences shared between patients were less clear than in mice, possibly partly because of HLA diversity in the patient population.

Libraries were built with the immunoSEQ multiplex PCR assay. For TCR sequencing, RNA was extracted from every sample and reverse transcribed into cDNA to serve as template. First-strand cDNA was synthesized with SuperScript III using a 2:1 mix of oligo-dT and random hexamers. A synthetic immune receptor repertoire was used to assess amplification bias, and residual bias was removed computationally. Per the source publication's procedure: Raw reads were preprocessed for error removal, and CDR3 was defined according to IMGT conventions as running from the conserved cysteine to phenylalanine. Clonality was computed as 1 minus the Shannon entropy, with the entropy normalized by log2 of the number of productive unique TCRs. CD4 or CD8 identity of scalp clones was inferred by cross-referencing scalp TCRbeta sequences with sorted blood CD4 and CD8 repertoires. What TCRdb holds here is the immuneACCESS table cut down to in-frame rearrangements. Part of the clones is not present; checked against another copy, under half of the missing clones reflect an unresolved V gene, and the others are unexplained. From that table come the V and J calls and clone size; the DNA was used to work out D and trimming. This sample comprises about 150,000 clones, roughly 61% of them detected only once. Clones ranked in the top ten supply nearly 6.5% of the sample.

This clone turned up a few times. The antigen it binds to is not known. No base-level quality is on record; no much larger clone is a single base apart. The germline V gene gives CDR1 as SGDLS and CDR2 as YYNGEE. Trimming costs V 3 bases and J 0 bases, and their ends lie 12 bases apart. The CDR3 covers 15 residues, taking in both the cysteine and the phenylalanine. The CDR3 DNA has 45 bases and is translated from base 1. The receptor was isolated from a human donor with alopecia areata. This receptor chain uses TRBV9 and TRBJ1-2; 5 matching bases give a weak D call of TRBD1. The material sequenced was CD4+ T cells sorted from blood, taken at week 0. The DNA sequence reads TGTGCCAGCAGCGGACGGGACGGAACTAACTATGGCTACACCTTC. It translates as CASSGRDGTNYGYTF.